This paragraph covers one T cell receptor (beta chain) sequence. Germline V gene data show CDR1 as SGHAT and CDR2 as FQNNGV. The germline V and J ends were trimmed by 5 bases and 6 bases, with 10 bases remaining between them. This CDR3 contains 12 residues. Libraries were prepared by immunoSEQ multiplex PCR; TCRdb keeps only in-frame clonotypes and omits some of them. Of approximately 150,000 clones listed, roughly 90% are singletons. The data stem from a study of radiation and T cells in renal cell carcinoma. Described time point: blood 4 weeks post-SBRT, at nephrectomy. Treatment: 15 Gy SBRT to primary tumor, nephrectomy 4 weeks later. Nephrectomy followed 15 Gy stereotactic body radiation by 4 weeks. Serial blood draws occurred at baseline and 2 and 4 weeks post-SBRT.

This sequence joins TRBV11-2 and TRBJ1-2; TRBD1 is a possible D gene (5 bases). Specimen: blood, collected from a patient whose treatment included radiotherapy and nephrectomy. The receptor was isolated from a woman between 45 and 65 years old with renal cell carcinoma. The CDR3 reads CASSQGADGYTF. For the CDR3, the DNA is TGTGCCAGCAGCCAGGGTGCGGATGGCTACACCTTC.